A single sample gave rise to the 15 T cell receptor beta chains below, sequenced in a study of control samples from healthy donors and cancer patients. The data were produced by immunoSEQ multiplex PCR, yet TCRdb's version contains in-frame clones alone and is incomplete. The top ten hold under 9% of the sample, which has more than 140,000 clones, about 90% seen once. Sample: blood. The receptors shown here come from a man aged 18 to 29 in good health.

The chain is built from TRBV5-4 and TRBJ1-2, with 9 nucleotides matching TRBD1. Germline CDR1 is SGHNT and CDR2 is YYREEE (reference sequence). CDR3 length equals 14 residues. With V trimmed by 4 bases and J by 5 bases, 6 bases remained unmatched. The CDR3 loop is CASSRGDRVYGYTF. The CDR3, as DNA: TGTGCCAGCAGCAGGGGGGACAGGGTGTATGGCTACACCTTC. Filled out from reference TRBV5-4 and TRBJ1-2, the complete variable domain reads ETGVTQSPTHLIKTRGQQVTLRCSSQSGHNTVSWYQQALGQGPQFIFQYYREEENGRGNFPPRFSGLQFPNYSSELNVNALELDDSALYLCASSRGDRVYGYTFGSGTRLTVV.

This clone appeared once. This sequence joins TRBV18 and TRBJ1-1; 9 nucleotides agree with TRBD1. The CDR3 has 15 amino acids. Trimming at V came to 5 bases and at J to 7 bases, leaving 11 bases not matched to a gene. The germline gives CDR1 KGHSH, CDR2 LQKENI. The DNA of the CDR3 is TGTGCCAGCTCAATAGGACAGGGGCTTACAAATGAAGCTTTCTTT. It is translated as CASSIGQGLTNEAFF.

The CDR3 coding sequence is TGTGCCAGCAGCCAGGTGACAGGGGGCTACAATGAGCAGTTCTTC. This sequence encodes CASSQVTGGYNEQFF. The genes are TRBV14 and TRBJ2-1; 9 nucleotides agree with TRBD1. This CDR3 region has 15 residues. From germline, CDR1 is SGHDN and CDR2 FVKESK. V gave up 3 bases and J gave up 3 bases; unmatched junction bases: 3. Looking up the rest from reference TRBV14 and TRBJ2-1 gives the full variable domain: EAGVTQFPSHSVIEKGQTVTLRCDPISGHDNLYWYRRVMGKEIKFLLHFVKESKQDESGMPNNRFLAERTGGTYSTLKVQPAELEDSGVYFCASSQVTGGYNEQFFGPGTRLTVL.

This clone was recorded once. The chain employs TRBV13 and TRBJ1-6; D is unresolved. Germline CDR1 reads PRHDT; CDR2 reads FYEKMQ (reference sequence). The CDR3 runs 14 residues. With 3 bases removed from V and 12 bases from J, the gap between germline ends came to 15 bases. CDR3 amino acids: CASSFKSFGQPLHF. The CDR3 nucleotides read TGTGCCAGCAGCTTCAAGTCTTTCGGGCAACCCCTCCACTTT.

CDR3 sequence reads: CASSEAGTGVGYTF. Here the CDR3 DNA reads TGTGCCAGCAGCGAGGCGGGGACAGGTGTTGGCTACACCTTC. The V and J genes are TRBV7-9 and TRBJ1-2, with TRBD1 matching over 8 bases. The length of the CDR3 is 14 residues. The V gene end was trimmed by 5 bases and the J gene end by 7 bases; junction bases not matched to a gene: 9. The germline V gene has CDR1 SEHNR and CDR2 FQNEAQ (reference sequence).

The chain has TRBV19 and TRBJ2-2, with 9 bases fitting TRBD1. Per germline, CDR1 LNHDA and CDR2 SQIVND (reference sequence). After removal of 9 bases from V and 4 bases from J, the junction contained 9 bases not matched to a gene. The CDR3 extends over 15 amino acids. Here the CDR3 reads CASRRDRVPTGELFF. The DNA of the CDR3 is TGTGCCAGCAGGCGGGACAGGGTACCCACCGGGGAGCTGTTTTTT.

This rearrangement joins TRBV5-4 to TRBJ1-1, with 9 bases fitting TRBD1. This CDR3 is built from 17 residues. CDR1 is SGHNT and CDR2 is YYREEE in the germline V gene (reference sequence). V trimming: 4 bases; J trimming: 5 bases; junction bases outside the gene matches: 15. CDR3 bases: TGTGCCAGCAGCCCCGAGACAGGGGGAGTTTCGCTGACTGAAGCTTTCTTT. Its translation: CASSPETGGVSLTEAFF.

V is TRBV6-6 and J is TRBJ2-3; TRBD2 agrees at 7 bases. Germline V gene data show CDR1 as MNHNY and CDR2 as SVGAGI (reference sequence). Unmatched junction bases numbered 3, after V lost 6 bases and J lost 0 bases. The CDR3 has 14 residues. DNA of the CDR3: TGTGCCAGCAGCATGCGGGAGAGCACAGATACGCAGTATTTT. This encodes CASSMRESTDTQYF.

This clone was picked up one time. CDR3 sequence (DNA): TGTGCCAGCAGTGCGGGGGGCGAGCAGTACTTC. Translated, it gives CASSAGGEQYF. The chain combines TRBV5-6 with TRBJ2-7, with 8 nucleotides matching TRBD2. Germline CDR1 SGHDT, CDR2 YYEEEE. The CDR3 is made up of 11 amino acids. Germline trimming cut 5 bases from V and 6 bases from J; bases unmatched to any gene: 1.

For this clone: One end of the junction varies from germline; a read error may be responsible. This rearrangement joins TRBV27 to TRBJ2-7, with TRBD1 as a possible D gene (6 bases). Germline CDR1 and CDR2: MNHEY and SMNVEV (reference sequence). The CDR3 covers 14 residues. The CDR3 loop reads CASSLTDRTYEQYF. The CDR3 DNA follows: TGTGCCAGCAGTTTAACGGACAGAACCTACGAGCAGTACTTT.

This chain connects TRBV21-1 to TRBJ2-5; the D segment call TRBD1 is taken from the table without a DNA check. TRBV21-1 is shown as a pseudogene. The CDR3 length is 18 residues. The CDR3 is CASSSMQDRARFQETQYF. CDR3 nucleotides: TGTGCCAGCAGCTCAATGCAGGACAGGGCAAGATTCCAAGAGACCCAGTACTTC.

The chain is built from TRBV7-8 and TRBJ2-3; 7 nucleotides align to TRBD1. The CDR3 runs 17 residues. Looked up from germline, CDR1 is SGHVS and CDR2 is FQNEAQ. Germline trimming cut 5 bases from V and 0 bases from J; bases unmatched to any gene: 11. CDR3 bases: TGTGCCAGCAGCCGGACAGGATTTACCTCTAGCACAGATACGCAGTATTTT. It is translated as CASSRTGFTSSTDTQYF.

The rearrangement links TRBV6-6 to TRBJ1-2, with 10 bases lining up with TRBD1. V trimming: 4 bases; J trimming: 2 bases; junction bases outside the gene matches: 7. This CDR3 is 16 amino acids long. In germline, CDR1 is MNHNY, CDR2 SVGAGI (reference sequence). CDR3 sequence reads: CASSSSTGGPNYGYTF. Written as DNA, the CDR3 is TGTGCCAGCAGTTCCTCGACAGGGGGCCCCAACTATGGCTACACCTTC.

The chain combines TRBV5-1 with TRBJ2-5; 10 bases are a match to TRBD2. The V gene end was trimmed by 7 bases and the J gene end by 5 bases; junction bases not matched to a gene: 8. The CDR3 contains 14 residues. From germline, CDR1 is SGHRS and CDR2 YFSETQ. The CDR3 protein is CASGAAGGLETQYF. CDR3 bases: TGCGCCAGCGGCGCAGCGGGGGGGCTGGAGACCCAGTACTTC.

The chain employs TRBV24-1 and TRBJ2-2; 7 bases agree with TRBD1. This CDR3 is 17 amino acids long. Trimming cost V 2 bases and J 0 bases; bases outside gene matches: 5. Germline V lookup: CDR1 KGHDR, CDR2 SFDVKD. CDR3 sequence reads: CATSDWAGTANTGELFF. The CDR3 nucleotides are TGTGCCACCAGTGATTGGGCTGGGACAGCGAACACCGGGGAGCTGTTTTTT.